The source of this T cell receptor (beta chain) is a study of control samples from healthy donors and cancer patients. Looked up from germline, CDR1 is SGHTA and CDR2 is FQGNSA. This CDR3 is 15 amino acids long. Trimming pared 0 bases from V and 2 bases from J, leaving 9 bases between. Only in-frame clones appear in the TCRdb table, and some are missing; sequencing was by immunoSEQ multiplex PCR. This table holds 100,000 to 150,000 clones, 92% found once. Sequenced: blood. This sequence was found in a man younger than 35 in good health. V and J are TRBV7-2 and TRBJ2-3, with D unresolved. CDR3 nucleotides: TGTGCCAGCAGCTTAGCACCTTCCCACACAGATACGCAGTATTTT. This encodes CASSLAPSHTDTQYF.